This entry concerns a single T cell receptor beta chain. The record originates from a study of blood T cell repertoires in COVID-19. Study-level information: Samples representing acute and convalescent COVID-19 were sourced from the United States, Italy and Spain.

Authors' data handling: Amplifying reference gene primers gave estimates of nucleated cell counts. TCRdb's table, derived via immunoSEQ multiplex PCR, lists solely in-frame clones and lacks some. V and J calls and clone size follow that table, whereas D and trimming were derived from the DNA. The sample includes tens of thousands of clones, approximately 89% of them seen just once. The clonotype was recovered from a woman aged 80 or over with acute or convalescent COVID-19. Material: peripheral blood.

This CDR3 is CASSEGLGSNYGYTF. In DNA form, the CDR3 reads TGTGCCAGCAGCGAAGGGTTAGGGAGTAACTATGGCTACACCTTC. The gene calls are TRBV9 and TRBJ1-2; D remains ambiguous. The V end was cut by 3 bases, the J end by 1 base, with 13 bases between. The CDR3 runs 15 residues. Germline CDR1 SGDLS, CDR2 YYNGEE.